The T cell receptor (beta chain) described here comes from a study of shared clonotypes between healthy human individuals (dated by TCRdb to the early 2020s). For the wider study: The cohort comprised two women and three men aged 18 to 49 years. To estimate repertoire size and how much clonotype sharing occurs between individuals, the study deeply sequenced the blood TCR repertoires of 4 to 6 healthy adults. Per donor, three plates each were used for CD4 naive and CD4 memory, two for CD8 naive, and one for CD8 memory. Per donor, leukapheresis produced somewhere between about 0.94 and 9 billion PBMCs. To increase sequencing depth and limit assay-specific biases, different laboratories used diverse techniques to prepare libraries and sequence TCR repertoires.

For this clone: Its antigen is currently not known. The input lacks base qualities; no much larger clone sits a single base away.

Donors were healthy HIV-negative adults with no recently reported acute infections or vaccinations. Every donor was a Caucasian adult living in Nashville, Tennessee, USA. Magnetic negative selection was used to enrich CD4+ T cells, after which naive cells were positively selected on CD45RA and the negative fraction became the memory subset. Blood was collected by leukapheresis, and PBMCs were isolated by Ficoll-Histopaque density gradient centrifugation and then cryopreserved in liquid nitrogen vapor phase. Analytical flow cytometry was used to check the purity and quantity of each magnetically sorted T cell population. Genomic DNA was isolated from every sorted fraction and measured by UV absorbance on a Nanodrop 2000c. Via the germline V gene, CDR1 is MDHEN and CDR2 SYDVKM. Its CDR3 holds 14 amino acids, cysteine through phenylalanine. Only the CDR3 portion is preserved as DNA: 42 bases, with reading frame beginning at the first base. The germline V and J ends show losses of 6 bases and 4 bases respectively, and no gene match explains 4 bases of the junction.

Results the study describes overall, beyond this receptor: Pairwise subsampling indicated that sequencing depth was expected to affect the degree of clonotype sharing among donors. Larger estimated clonotype richness was generally found for naive subsets than for memory subsets. Across four donors, roughly 5% of naive CD4, roughly 3.3% of naive CD8, 2% to 2.5% of memory CD4, and approximately 0.42% of memory CD8 clonotypes were shared. Because the study included a small number of donors, the genetic and exposure-history diversity represented was limited. Incomplete sequencing was indicated by rarefaction of sorted-subset datasets, despite the large sequencing depth. Compared with non-shared clonotypes, the clonotypes found in all four sorted-subset donors had higher generation probabilities. Only blood was sampled, and tissue TCR repertoires likely differ from those in blood.

Using the deep immunoSEQ assay, multiplex PCR amplified TCR CDR3 regions from genomic DNA. For each cell subset, the extracted genomic DNA was distributed evenly across all wells of several immunoSEQ 96-well plates, and each plate served as one replicate. For sorted subsets, approximately 190 ng of genomic DNA, equivalent to roughly 30,000 T cell genomes, went into each replicate PCR. The purified libraries were quantified using a Qubit 3.0 fluorometer, sized with a Bioanalyzer 2100, and then quantified again using the KAPA Library Quantification kit. A separate single-read 150-cycle Illumina NextSeq 550 flow cell was used to sequence each immunoSEQ 96-well plate. The study's own analysis went as follows. Because the immunoSEQ output held only junctional sequences and lacked quality scores, the filtering could not match the filtering applied to full-length reads. To assign V/J genes and CDR3, sequences were annotated using PyIR, a Python wrapper for IgBLAST v1.9, with IMGT germline references. Any read was removed if the V/J assignment was weak (E-value above 1e-6), the CDR3 was missing, or the read contained stop codons, out-of-frame junctions, or ambiguous translated residues. V3J clonotypes were defined by identical inferred V gene, J gene, and CDR3 amino acid sequence. Percentage overlap between repertoires was calculated by dividing the number of shared unique clonotypes by the size of the smaller repertoire. Repertoire richness was assessed with RTK rarefaction, the Chao1 estimator, and Recon v2.1 estimates of unobserved clonotypes. Generation probabilities were computed with OLGA for all TCRbeta clonotypes obtained by the gDNA method from several donors. The source is immuneACCESS, and TCRdb retained only in-frame sequences with V and J called. Part of the clones is not carried over; for the studies checked, unresolved V genes explain less than half of this, and the remainder is unexplained. That table is the source of V, J and clone size, and D and trimming were worked out from the DNA. The sample table shows 2 million to 3 million clones, and approximately 93% are seen once. Jointly, the top ten make up more than 0.35% of the sample.

This TCR derives from a man aged 18 to 35 in good health. Some clones in this sample may be carry-over from other donors' samples. Sequencing used naive CD4+ T cells from PBMCs. This specimen's cell subset or site label, per the study, means: CD45RA+ positively selected. The chain couples TRBV28 to TRBJ2-2, and 8 junctional nucleotides match TRBD1. CDR3 sequence: CASSSGQVTGELFF. The DNA sequence is as follows: TGTGCCAGCAGCTCGGGACAGGTCACCGGGGAGCTGTTTTTT.